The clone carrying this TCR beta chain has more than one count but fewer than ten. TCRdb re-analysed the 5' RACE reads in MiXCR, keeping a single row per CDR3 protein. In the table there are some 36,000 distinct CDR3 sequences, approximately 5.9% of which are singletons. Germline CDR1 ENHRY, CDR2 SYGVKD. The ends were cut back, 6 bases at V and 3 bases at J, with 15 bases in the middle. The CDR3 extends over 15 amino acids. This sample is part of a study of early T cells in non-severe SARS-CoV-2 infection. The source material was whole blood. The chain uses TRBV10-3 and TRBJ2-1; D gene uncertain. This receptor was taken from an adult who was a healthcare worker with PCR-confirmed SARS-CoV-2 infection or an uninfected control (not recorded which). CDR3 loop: CAIRETGVRYNEQFF. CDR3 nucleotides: TGTGCCATCAGGGAAACGGGTGTTCGCTACAATGAGCAGTTCTTC.